This TCR beta chain was sequenced for a study of blood T cell repertoires in COVID-19. Turning to the study itself: T cells, B-cell-depleted T cells, or PBMCs supplied cDNA or gDNA.

V was trimmed by 3 bases and J by 8 bases, leaving 23 bases between them. This CDR3 region has 17 residues. The germline V gene encodes CDR1 GTSNPN and CDR2 SVGIG (reference sequence). Clones were sequenced by immunoSEQ multiplex PCR, and TCRdb holds only the in-frame ones, with some missing. The sample carries about 180,000 clones, approximately 88% recorded once. The TCR was taken from a young woman who had recovered from COVID-19. The chain carries TRBV30 and TRBJ1-6; no clear D. The source material was PBMCs or T cells enriched from blood (not recorded which). The CDR3 region has the DNA TGTGCCTGGAGCCTCTTCACGACCGGAGTGGTGGATTCACCCCTCCACTTT. This translates into CAWSLFTTGVVDSPLHF. The full variable domain, in which reference TRBV30 and TRBJ1-6 provide the parts outside the CDR3, is SQTIHQWPATLVQPVGSPLSLECTVEGTSNPNLYWYRQAAGRGLQLLFYSVGIGQISSEVPQNLSASRPQDRQFILSSKKLLLSDSGFYLCAWSLFTTGVVDSPLHFGNGTRLTVT.